This is a list of T cell receptor beta chains from one sample in a study of cytomegalovirus exposure and HLA in healthy donors. The data were produced by immunoSEQ multiplex PCR, yet TCRdb's version contains in-frame clones alone and is incomplete. In the table there are 95,000 to 150,000 clones, around 75% of which are singletons. What was sequenced was PBMCs. The source of these receptors is a man aged 30 to 45 in good health and CMV-seronegative. Each CDR3 is given with its conserved first and last residue. The order of the fields is J gene, V gene, D gene, clone size, CDR3 DNA, CDR3 protein. The D gene is left open where the match is weak. For some rows the clone size is stated as once, few or many, or as a class when expanded; others skip it.

>TRBJ2-5|TRBV13|TRBD1|.
TGTGCCAGCAGCTTAGCTGGGACAGGGGTATTTCAAGAGACCCAGTACTTC
CASSLAGTGVFQETQYF
>TRBJ2-3|TRBV6-1|TRBD1|.
TGTGCCACTAGGCAAGGGGACAGAGGCACAGATACGCAGTATTTT
CATRQGDRGTDTQYF
>TRBJ2-7|TRBV6-1|TRBD1|.
TGTGCCAGCGGTATAGGGACAGGCCTGGAGCAGCAGTACTTC
CASGIGTGLEQQYF
>TRBJ1-1|TRBV5-1|TRBD1|.
TGCGCCAGCAGCGGTGGACAGGGGTTGACTGAGGCTTTCTTT
CASSGGQGLTEAFF
>TRBJ2-7|TRBV5-1|TRBD1|once
TGCGCCAGCAGCTTGTACAGGGGGTCCGACGAGCAGTACTTC
CASSLYRGSDEQYF
>TRBJ1-1|TRBV7-9|TRBD1|.
TGTGCCAGCATCACGGGCAGGGGGGATTACTCCGAAGCTTTCTTT
CASITGRGDYSEAFF
>TRBJ1-1|TRBV5-1|TRBD1|once
TGCGCCAGCAGCTTACAGGGGAGGACTGAAGCTTTCTTT
CASSLQGRTEAFF
>TRBJ1-5|TRBV28|.|.
TGTGCCAGCAGTCGAGGGGAGGGAACGGAAAGCAATCAGCCCCAGCATTTT
CASSRGEGTESNQPQHF
>TRBJ1-2|TRBV28|TRBD1|few
TGTGCCAGCAGTTCCCAGGGGGTCGGCTACACCTTC
CASSSQGVGYTF
>TRBJ2-7|TRBV28|.|.
TGTGCCAGCTACCGTGGGTCGGGGTCGTACGAGCAGTACTTC
CASYRGSGSYEQYF
>TRBJ2-7|TRBV25-1|.|once
TGTGCCAGCAGTGAATACTCTTATCGGCAGTACTTC
CASSEYSYRQYF
>TRBJ1-5|TRBV12-5|.|.
TGTGCTAGTGGTTTGGTACGGTCAGGGGCCGCAATCGAGCCCCAGCATTTT
CASGLVRSGAAIEPQHF
>TRBJ1-4|TRBV4-3|TRBD1|once
TGCGCCAGCAGCCAAGATCTGGACAGGGGGCGAGATGAAAAACTGTTTTTT
CASSQDLDRGRDEKLFF
>TRBJ2-4|TRBV19|.|once
TGTGCCAGTAGTATGGGGCTGTTACTAGCCAAAAACATTCAGTACTTC
CASSMGLLLAKNIQYF
>TRBJ2-2|TRBV11-2|.|.
TGTGCCAGCAGCTTAGTTAATACAGGGTGGCCCGGGGAGCTGTTTTTT
CASSLVNTGWPGELFF
>TRBJ2-1|TRBV10-1|.|once
TGCGCCAGCAGCCGAGGGGGTGAGCAGTTCTTC
CASSRGGEQFF
>TRBJ2-6|TRBV30|.|few
TGTGCCTGGAGTGTAGGTTTACAGGCTGGGGCCAACGTCCTGACTTTC
CAWSVGLQAGANVLTF
>TRBJ2-7|TRBV7-6|.|.
TGTGCCAGCAGCTCAGGGGGGCGGTACGAGCAGTACTTC
CASSSGGRYEQYF
>TRBJ2-1|TRBV6-5|.|few
TGTGCCTCCCACCCAGGAAGAGTTCGGGGCAATGAGCAGTTCTTC
CASHPGRVRGNEQFF
>TRBJ2-1|TRBV4-2|TRBD2|.
TGTGCCAGCAGCCAAGGACCCGCGGGGCGGGGGGCCTACAATGAGCAGTTCTTC
CASSQGPAGRGAYNEQFF
>TRBJ2-1|TRBV5-4|.|.
TGTGCCAGCAGCGCCGGACAGCCTAGCTCCTACAATGAGCAGTTCTTC
CASSAGQPSSYNEQFF
>TRBJ2-7|TRBV7-9|.|.
TGTGCCAGCAGCTTAAATCCGGGGGAGCAGTACTTC
CASSLNPGEQYF
>TRBJ1-2|TRBV4-1|.|few
TGCGCCAGCAGCCAAGTGGGCAGTCCCCCTCCTGGCTACACCTTC
CASSQVGSPPPGYTF
>TRBJ1-1|TRBV19|.|.
TGTGCCAGTACCCTAGCGGGACACACGAACACTGAAGCTTTCTTT
CASTLAGHTNTEAFF
>TRBJ2-1|TRBV10-3|TRBD1|.
TGTGCCATCAGTGAGTCGAGGGTTTCTTCGGACAGGGGTCACAATGAGCAGTTCTTC
CAISESRVSSDRGHNEQFF
>TRBJ2-1|TRBV28|TRBD2|.
TGTGCCAGCCGACTAGCGGGGGGGCGAAGTGAGCAGTTCTTC
CASRLAGGRSEQFF
>TRBJ1-5|TRBV27|.|few
TGTGCCAGCAGTTTAGAGCTTAGCAATCAGCCCCAGCATTTT
CASSLELSNQPQHF
>TRBJ1-5|TRBV1|.|.
TGCACCAGCAGCCAAGGGGGGGAACAGGGGAACGGTGAGCCCCAGCATTTT
CTSSQGGEQGNGEPQHF
>TRBJ2-3|TRBV6-6|.|once
TGTGCCAGCGACCCGGGGGGCACGATACATACGCAGTATTTT
CASDPGGTIHTQYF
>TRBJ2-1|TRBV5-1|TRBD1|few
TGCGCCAGCAGCGGGACAGGGGGCGGAAGGCGGGGGGGCCGAAGTGAGCAGTTCTTC
CASSGTGGGRRGGRSEQFF
>TRBJ1-2|TRBV6-1|TRBD1|.
TGTGCCAGCAGTGCCGACAGGGGGCGCCTCTATGGCTACACCTTC
CASSADRGRLYGYTF
>TRBJ2-2|TRBV5-6|.|.
TGTGCCAGCAGCTTGTTGGCCTACACCGGGGAGCTGTTTTTT
CASSLLAYTGELFF
>TRBJ1-3|TRBV5-4|.|.
TGTGCCAGCAGCTTGGGCAGATCCTTCTCTGGAAACACCATATATTTT
CASSLGRSFSGNTIYF
>TRBJ2-2|TRBV6-5|.|.
TGTGCCAGCAGTTATCTCACCGGGGAGCTGTTTTTT
CASSYLTGELFF
>TRBJ2-5|TRBV6-5|TRBD2|.
TGTGCCAGCAGGCCCCTAGCGGGGGGTCGCGAGACCCAGTACTTC
CASRPLAGGRETQYF
>TRBJ2-7|TRBV7-2|.|.
TGTGCCAGCAGCTTAGAGGCAGGGCACTCCTACGAGCAGTACTTC
CASSLEAGHSYEQYF
>TRBJ2-1|TRBV5-1|TRBD1|.
TGCGCCAGCAGCCCGTGGGACAGTTACAATGAGCAGTTCTTC
CASSPWDSYNEQFF
>TRBJ2-7|TRBV5-1|.|few
TGCGCCAGCAGCTTGGAACCGGGACTCTACTACGAGCAGTACTTC
CASSLEPGLYYEQYF
>TRBJ2-1|TRBV15|TRBD2|.
TGTGCCACCTCCGGGACTAGCGGATACAATGAGCAGTTCTTC
CATSGTSGYNEQFF
>TRBJ1-1|TRBV7-6|.|.
TGTGCCAGCAGCTTATTATCAGATAGGGGCGCTGAAGCTTTCTTT
CASSLLSDRGAEAFF
>TRBJ1-6|TRBV5-8|.|.
TGTGCCAGCAGCTTGTTACGCGGTAATTCACCCCTCCACTTT
CASSLLRGNSPLHF
>TRBJ2-6|TRBV29-1|TRBD1|.
TGCAGCGCTAGGACAGGGGCCCACTCTGGGGCCAACGTCCTGACTTTC
CSARTGAHSGANVLTF
>TRBJ1-1|TRBV10-3|.|.
TGTGCCATCAGTGAGAGGATCGGACTCAAAAACACTGAAGCTTTCTTT
CAISERIGLKNTEAFF
>TRBJ2-1|TRBV7-6|TRBD2|.
TGTGCCAGCAGCCCCCGGACTAGCGGGTCTCCTTCCAATGAGCAGTTCTTC
CASSPRTSGSPSNEQFF
>TRBJ2-7|TRBV5-1|TRBD1|.
TGCGCCAGCAGCTCCGGACAGGGTCGTCGGAACGAGCAGTACTTC
CASSSGQGRRNEQYF
>TRBJ1-2|TRBV10-2|.|.
TGCGCCAGCAGTGAGTCCGGGATAACTAACTATGGCTACACCTTC
CASSESGITNYGYTF
>TRBJ2-7|TRBV19|.|.
TGTGCCAGTAGTACCTCGCGGGGTTCCGACGGGCAGTACTTC
CASSTSRGSDGQYF
>TRBJ2-2|TRBV4-3|TRBD1|few
TGCGCCAGCAGCCAAGGAGGACAGGGTGTCGGGGAGCTGTTTTTT
CASSQGGQGVGELFF
>TRBJ2-3|TRBV30|.|once
TGTGCCTGGAGTGTACTAAAGGCAGATACGCAGTATTTT
CAWSVLKADTQYF
>TRBJ2-2|TRBV10-3|.|.
TGTGCCATCAGGCCGCAGGGGTCTCCGGATTCGGGGGAGCTGTTTTTT
CAIRPQGSPDSGELFF
>TRBJ2-3|TRBV5-1|.|.
TGCGCCAGCAGCTTGGTCGTGGGGGCCCGCCAGTATTTT
CASSLVVGARQYF
>TRBJ2-7|TRBV5-6|.|.
TGTGCCAGCAGCGGAAGGGGGGGGCAAATCTACGAGCAGTACTTC
CASSGRGGQIYEQYF
>TRBJ1-1|TRBV6-5|TRBD1|.
TGTGCCAGCACCTCGGTTCCCGCGACAGGGAGAACTTTCTTT
CASTSVPATGRTFF
>TRBJ1-6|TRBV7-6|.|.
TGTGCCAGCAGCTACGATGGGGGGAATTCACCCCTCCACTTT
CASSYDGGNSPLHF
>TRBJ1-5|TRBV2|.|.
TGTGCCAGCAGTGAAATGCCAGGGTTTTATCAGCCCCAGCATTTT
CASSEMPGFYQPQHF
>TRBJ2-7|TRBV2|.|few
TGTGCCAGCAGTGAAGCTAGCATATTAGGCTACGAGCAGTACTTC
CASSEASILGYEQYF
>TRBJ1-1|TRBV6-5|.|.
TGTGCCAGCAGACCACTGGGAGCCATGAACACTGAAGCTTTCTTT
CASRPLGAMNTEAFF